This passage covers 18 T cell receptor beta chains from one sample sequenced in a study of T cells in Graves' hyperthyroidism and ophthalmopathy. Researchers amplified the TCR beta CDR3 regions from RNA transcripts. The primer set for the first-round RT-PCR of the TCR CDR3 was HTBI. MiXCR, applied by TCRdb to the multiplex PCR reads, yields one record per CDR3 protein. The table has 550,000 to 700,000 distinct CDR3 sequences, around 46% seen once. The sample comprised peripheral blood or thyroid tissue (not recorded which). Every receptor here comes from an adult woman with Graves' disease, either hyperthyroidism or ophthalmopathy (not recorded which).

The rearrangement joins TRBV2 to TRBJ1-2; tentatively, D is TRBD1 (5 bases). V gave up 6 bases and J gave up 6 bases, with 14 bases separating them. Germline assignment: CDR1 SNHLY and CDR2 FYNNEI. This CDR3 is built from 13 residues. CDR3 loop: CASSGGGVDGYTF. CDR3 coding DNA: TGTGCCAGCAGCGGGGGGGGAGTCGATGGCTACACCTTC.

In its sample, this clonotype was seen many times. The V call is TRBV9, the J call TRBJ1-1, with D perhaps TRBD1 (6 bases). Germline loops: CDR1 SGDLS, CDR2 YYNGEE. This CDR3 has 18 amino acids. With 4 bases removed from V and 0 bases from J, the gap between germline ends came to 22 bases. CDR3 DNA: TGTGCCAGCAGCCCGGGGGCAGGGGACCAATTCATGAACACTGAAGCTTTCTTT. Translation: CASSPGAGDQFMNTEAFF.

The V call is TRBV15, the J call TRBJ1-2; 9 nucleotides agree with TRBD1. CDR1 and CDR2 (germline): LNHNV, YYDKDF (reference sequence). The CDR3 length is 13 residues. V dropped 5 bases and J dropped 7; count of bases not matched to a gene: 5. Here the CDR3 reads CATSEPGQGGYTF. The CDR3 DNA is TGTGCCACCAGCGAACCGGGACAGGGTGGCTACACCTTC.

This chain uses TRBV11-2 with TRBJ2-5; TRBD2 is a possible D gene (6 bases). The ends were cut back, 6 bases at V and 1 base at J, with 9 bases in the middle. CDR3 size: 13 residues. Germline V CDR1 and CDR2: SGHAT, FQNNGV. Here the CDR3 DNA reads TGTGCCAGCAGAGGAGGGCTCCAAGAGACCCAGTACTTC. Amino acid sequence: CASRGGLQETQYF.

This clonotype was seen repeatedly, ten times or more. This sequence joins TRBV2 and TRBJ2-7, with D maybe TRBD1 (6 bases). Trimming removed 5 bases at V and 9 bases at J, with 20 bases between. The CDR3 has 14 amino acids. Looked up from germline, CDR1 is SNHLY and CDR2 is FYNNEI. The CDR3 DNA reads as TGTGCCAGCAGTCTATCATGGACAGTTCAATGGCAGTACTTC. Translation: CASSLSWTVQWQYF.

The gene calls are TRBV25-1 and TRBJ2-2; perhaps TRBD2 as D (5 bases). Germline-derived CDR1 and CDR2 are MGHDK and SYGVNS. Trimming stripped 8 bases from V and 3 bases from J, with 19 bases between. CDR3 length: 16 residues. The CDR3 DNA follows: TGTGCCAGCTCACCACGATCTAGCCTAGACACCGGGGAGCTGTTTTTT. It translates to CASSPRSSLDTGELFF. Full variable domain (outside the CDR3, taken from reference TRBV25-1 and TRBJ2-2): EADIYQTPRYLVIGTGKKITLECSQTMGHDKMYWYQQDPGMELHLIHYSYGVNSTEKGDLSSESTVSRIRTEHFPLTLESARPSHTSQYLCASSPRSSLDTGELFFGEGSRLTVL.

The genes are TRBV12-3 or TRBV12-4 and TRBJ1-1; no clear D gene. This CDR3 contains 15 residues. The V end lost 2 bases, the J end lost 0 bases, and 10 bases lay between the germline ends. This CDR3 reads CASSLWSMMNTEAFF. For the CDR3, the DNA is TGTGCCAGCAGTTTATGGTCCATGATGAACACTGAAGCTTTCTTT.

The chain uses TRBV6-6 and TRBJ2-7, with 9 bases identical to TRBD1. V gave up 6 bases and J gave up 13 bases; unmatched junction bases: 4. This CDR3 is 10 amino acids long. The germline V gene has CDR1 MNHNY and CDR2 SVGAGI (reference sequence). The DNA of the CDR3 is TGTGCCAGCAGGGACACAGGGGGCTACTTC. As protein: CASRDTGGYF.

This clonotype was detected once. In DNA, the CDR3 is TGTGCCAGCAGCCCACTAGCGAGGAAGGGCGGGGAGCTGTTTTTT. It is translated as CASSPLARKGGELFF. This sequence joins TRBV7-2 and TRBJ2-2, with TRBD2 matching over 7 bases. J lost 7 bases, V lost 5 bases, and 10 bases had no gene match. The CDR3 has 15 residues. Germline CDR1 SGHTA, CDR2 FQGNSA.

The rearrangement links TRBV6-5 to TRBJ1-2; 8 bases fit TRBD1. Unmatched junction bases numbered 5, after V lost 4 bases and J lost 7 bases. Germline V gene data show CDR1 as MNHEY and CDR2 as SVGAGI. The CDR3 covers 13 residues. CDR3: CASSLAGGFGYTF. CDR3 coding DNA: TGTGCCAGCAGTTTGGCAGGGGGCTTTGGCTACACCTTC.

The chain is built from TRBV6-5 and TRBJ2-2; the D gene is possibly TRBD1 (5 bases). CDR1 and CDR2 from the germline V gene are MNHEY and SVGAGI. The CDR3 is made up of 15 amino acids. Trimming stripped 7 bases from V and 3 bases from J, with 15 bases between. This chain's CDR3 is CASNQRTSDTGELFF. As DNA, the CDR3 is TGTGCCAGCAATCAACGGACATCGGACACCGGGGAGCTGTTTTTT.

This clonotype turned up a few times. The chain carries TRBV4-1 and TRBJ2-7, with 10 bases aligning to TRBD2. The CDR3 length is 15 residues. Germline V gene sequence: CDR1 MGHRA, CDR2 YSYEKL. V shed 0 bases and J 6 bases; nucleotides not matched to a gene: 5. The CDR3 DNA reads TGCGCCAGCAGCCAAGAAAAGCGGGAGGGCCGCGAGCAGTACTTC. Residues: CASSQEKREGREQYF.

The chain couples TRBV10-2 to TRBJ2-7, with D possibly being TRBD1 or TRBD2 (5 bases each). Germline CDR1 WSHSY, CDR2 SAAADI. This CDR3 comprises 16 residues. V was clipped by 6 bases and J by 0 bases, with 18 bases between them. CDR3 protein: CASSQVLGADSYEQYF. The CDR3 region has the DNA TGCGCCAGCAGCCAAGTCCTCGGGGCCGACTCCTACGAGCAGTACTTC.

CDR3 protein: CSAREGEIDGYTF. CDR3 bases: TGCAGTGCTAGAGAAGGGGAAATCGACGGCTACACCTTC. The J gene is TRBJ1-2, the V gene TRBV20-1, with D tentatively TRBD1 (5 bases). In germline, CDR1 is DFQATT, CDR2 SNEGSKA (reference sequence). This CDR3 has 13 residues. V was shortened by 0 bases and J by 8 bases, with 13 bases between the two germline ends.

This clonotype has just a few counts. V usage is TRBV9 and J usage is TRBJ1-2; 7 nucleotides line up with TRBD1. The CDR3 length is 14 residues. V lost 4 bases and J lost 5; bases outside the gene matches: 8. Germline V gene lookup returns CDR1 SGDLS and CDR2 YYNGEE. The CDR3 here is CASSPRDSRYGYTF. CDR3 bases: TGTGCCAGCAGCCCCCGGGACAGCCGGTATGGCTACACCTTC.

This rearrangement joins TRBV2 to TRBJ2-5; D is undetermined. This CDR3 comprises 14 residues. CDR1 is SNHLY, CDR2 FYNNEI, per germline. With 6 bases removed from V and 2 bases from J, the gap between germline ends came to 13 bases. CDR3 protein: CASRATVTQETQYF. CDR3 nucleotide sequence: TGTGCCAGCAGAGCTACAGTAACTCAAGAGACCCAGTACTTC. Filled out from reference TRBV2 and TRBJ2-5, the complete variable domain reads EPEVTQTPSHQVTQMGQEVILRCVPISNHLYFYWYRQILGQKVEFLVSFYNNEISEKSEIFDDQFSVERPDGSNFTLKIRSTKLEDSAMYFCASRATVTQETQYFGPGTRLLVL.

This chain joins TRBV15 and TRBJ1-4, with D unresolved. Trimming took 3 bases from V and 6 from J, leaving 5 bases between them. Looked up from germline, CDR1 is LNHNV and CDR2 is YYDKDF (reference sequence). This CDR3 is 12 amino acids long. CDR3: CATSSQHEKLFF. CDR3 sequence (DNA): TGTGCCACCAGCAGCCAACATGAAAAACTGTTTTTT.

This clonotype was found many times. V gene TRBV7-6 combines with J gene TRBJ1-4; D unclear. The ends were cut back, 5 bases at V and 6 bases at J, with 22 bases in the middle. CDR1 SGHVS and CDR2 FNYEAQ come from the germline V gene. This CDR3 spans 17 amino acids. The DNA for the CDR3 is TGTGCCAGCAGCCTTAGCCCCCCCGGGCCTGGTGATGAAAAACTGTTTTTT. This sequence encodes CASSLSPPGPGDEKLFF.